This T cell receptor (beta chain) was profiled in a study of shared clonotypes between healthy human individuals. Study observations and caveats: In several donors, around 5% of naive CD4 clonotypes appeared in common.

A deep-level run was used for the assay. The method was immunoSEQ multiplex PCR; TCRdb's version includes in-frame clones alone and lacks a portion of them. The table records 100,000 or so clones, roughly 70% of them present only once. About this clone: The target antigen is unknown.

The CDR3 loop spans 19 amino acids. CDR1 and CDR2 (germline): SGHRS, YFSETQ. Unmatched junction bases numbered 17, after V lost 2 bases and J lost 5 bases. V is TRBV5-1 and J is TRBJ2-3, with 10 bases fitting TRBD2. This receptor was obtained from a woman aged 25 to 45 in good health. Input material: memory CD8+ T cells sorted from blood. Subset noted: CD45RO+ cells pooled with CCR7-negative TemRA cells. The CDR3 region has the DNA TGCGCCAGCAGCTTCATCGGCCTCCAACTAGCGGGATATGGAGATACGCAGTATTTT. Its protein is CASSFIGLQLAGYGDTQYF.